Here is one TCR beta chain with its context. No antigen is known for it. Profiling relied on immunoSEQ multiplex PCR, and the TCRdb table lists in-frame clones only, not all of them. Among 100,000 to 150,000 clones listed, around 93% were seen once. Trimming took 1 base from V and 2 from J, leaving 8 bases between them. Germline values: CDR1 SGHAT, CDR2 FQDESV (reference sequence). The CDR3 totals 14 residues. This specimen comes from a study of OX40 agonist ivuxolimab in advanced cancers. Study-wide context: Patients were dosed intravenously with ivuxolimab at 0.01 to 10 mg/kg every 2 weeks.

Study results and caveats: Clones of CD4+ and CD8+ blood T cells grew by week 6 at doses of 0.1 to 3.0 mg/kg.

The chain joins TRBV11-1 to TRBJ2-5, with D possibly being TRBD1 (5 bases). The TCR comes from an adult with an advanced solid tumor such as melanoma, head and neck, liver or kidney cancer. The sequencing used CD4+ or CD8+ T cells sorted from blood, collected in a trial of the OX40 agonist ivuxolimab. This CDR3 reads CASSLGQNQETQYF. In DNA form, the CDR3 reads TGTGCCAGCAGCTTAGGACAGAATCAAGAGACCCAGTACTTC.